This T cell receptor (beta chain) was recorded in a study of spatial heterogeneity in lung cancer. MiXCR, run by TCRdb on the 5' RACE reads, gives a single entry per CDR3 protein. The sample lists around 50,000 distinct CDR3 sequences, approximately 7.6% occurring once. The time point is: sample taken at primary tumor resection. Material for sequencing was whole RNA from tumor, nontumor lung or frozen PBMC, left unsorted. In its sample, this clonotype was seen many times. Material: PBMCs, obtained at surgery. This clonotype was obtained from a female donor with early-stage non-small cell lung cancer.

The DNA for the CDR3 is TGTGCCAGCGCCGGACTAACCAAAAGGGAGACCCAGTACTTC. Protein: CASAGLTKRETQYF. The J gene is TRBJ2-5, the V gene TRBV6-2 or TRBV6-3; D is possibly TRBD2 (6 bases). Germline CDR1 is MNHEY and CDR2 is SVGEGT. The CDR3 has 14 amino acids. Deletions cut 8 bases from V and 5 bases from J, with 18 bases between.